This T cell receptor (beta chain) is drawn from a study of blood T cell repertoires in COVID-19. Study in general: From the United States, Italy and Spain came samples of acute and convalescent COVID-19.

Those enrolled, adults aged about 18 to 89 years, came from about two dozen US areas. The authors' processing: Reference gene primer amplification in the assay estimated nucleated cell counts. Sequencing used immunoSEQ multiplex PCR; TCRdb keeps in-frame clones, though not all of them. Clone size and V and J calls were adopted from that table, with D and trimming inferred from the DNA. This table holds a few hundred thousand clones, around 90% found once. This TCR was recovered from a woman under 30 with acute COVID-19. Sequencing was carried out using PBMCs or T cells enriched from blood (not recorded which).

CDR3 region: CASSQSGLADYNEQFF. The CDR3 DNA sequence: TGCGCCAGCAGTCAATCCGGACTAGCGGACTACAATGAGCAGTTCTTC. The rearrangement uses TRBV23-1 and TRBJ2-1; 10 nucleotides agree with TRBD2. TRBV23-1 is labeled an ORF, and its function is uncertain. V gave up 0 bases and J gave up 3 bases; unmatched junction bases: 2. The CDR3 length is 16 residues.